One sample yielded the 7 T cell receptor beta chains listed below, sequenced in a study of PD-1 blockade in mismatch repair-deficient tumors (dated by TCRdb to 2015 to 2018). The library was produced with the immunoSEQ multiplex PCR assay. TCRdb took over this immuneACCESS table, retaining in-frame rearrangements with V and J assigned. Such tables are incomplete; in checked studies, under half of the missing clones stem from an unresolved V gene, and the remainder is unexplained. The sample data list 120,000 or so clones, and around 83% of these were observed just once. Approximately 15% of the sample lies in the top ten. The sample consisted of peripheral blood, taken 44 weeks after starting pembrolizumab. The receptors come from an adult with mismatch repair-deficient cancer.

V usage is TRBV7-3 and J usage is TRBJ2-3; D is perhaps TRBD1 or TRBD2 (5 bases each). CDR3 size: 15 residues. The V and J ends lost 0 bases and 4 bases respectively, with 11 bases between them. Germline V gives CDR1 SGHTA, CDR2 FQGTGA. The CDR3 DNA reads TGTGCCAGCAGCTTAACGGGGCTAGCAGCAGATACGCAGTATTTT. Protein: CASSLTGLAADTQYF.

CDR3 sequence (DNA): TGTGCCAGCAGTACTTCCGTAGCGGGCGATTTCAATGAGCAGTTCTTC. This translates into CASSTSVAGDFNEQFF. This chain uses TRBV2 with TRBJ2-1; TRBD2 matches at 7 bases. CDR3 length: 16 residues. Trimming cost V 5 bases and J 6 bases; bases outside gene matches: 13. CDR1 is SNHLY, CDR2 FYNNEI, per germline.

The rearrangement links TRBV27 to TRBJ2-1; TRBD1 matches 9 bases. Looked up from germline, CDR1 is MNHEY and CDR2 is SMNVEV (reference sequence). V shed 5 bases and J 3 bases; nucleotides not matched to a gene: 2. The CDR3 consists of 14 residues. The CDR3 nucleotides are TGTGCCAGCAGTGGACAGGGGTTCTACAATGAGCAGTTCTTC. Translating it yields CASSGQGFYNEQFF.

The gene calls are TRBV15 and TRBJ1-1, with 9 bases identical to TRBD1. The germline gives CDR1 LNHNV, CDR2 YYDKDF (reference sequence). This CDR3 contains 16 residues. J lost 1 base, V lost 3 bases, and 6 bases had no gene match. CDR3 amino acids: CATSRRQGGRNTEAFF. DNA for the CDR3: TGTGCCACCAGCAGGAGACAGGGGGGACGGAACACTGAAGCTTTCTTT.

This clone turned up a few times. The junction and the germline gene differ at one end; a read error may be behind it. The chain has TRBV7-7 and TRBJ2-2; D possibly corresponds to TRBD1 (6 bases). The CDR3 is 12 amino acids. Germline CDR1 is SSHAT and CDR2 is FNYEAQ (reference sequence). This CDR3 is CASMGATGELFF. The DNA of the CDR3 is TGTGCTAGCATGGGGGCCACCGGGGAGCTGTTTTTT.

This chain joins TRBV5-1 and TRBJ2-1; TRBD1 matches at 11 bases. Unmatched junction bases numbered 7, after V lost 4 bases and J lost 7 bases. The germline CDR1 and CDR2 sequences are SGHRS and YFSETQ. CDR3 length: 15 residues. CDR3 protein: CASSTGQGAFNEQFF. The DNA for the CDR3 is TGCGCCAGCAGCACCGGACAGGGGGCGTTTAATGAGCAGTTCTTC. Drawing the rest from reference TRBV5-1 and TRBJ2-1, the complete variable domain is KAGVTQTPRYLIKTRGQQVTLSCSPISGHRSVSWYQQTPGQGLQFLFEYFSETQRNKGNFPGRFSGRQFSNSRSEMNVSTLELGDSALYLCASSTGQGAFNEQFFGPGTRLTVL.

This clone was observed a few times. V usage is TRBV5-4 and J usage is TRBJ1-2; D unclear. The CDR3 has 16 residues. Germline V gives CDR1 SGHNT, CDR2 YYREEE (reference sequence). Trimming left V 1 base short and J 3 bases short, with 16 bases between. The CDR3 DNA reads as TGTGCCAGCAGCTTGAAGTCCGGGCTTGGAGACTATGGCTACACCTTC. It is translated as CASSLKSGLGDYGYTF. Combining the CDR3 with reference TRBV5-4 and TRBJ1-2 gives the whole variable domain ETGVTQSPTHLIKTRGQQVTLRCSSQSGHNTVSWYQQALGQGPQFIFQYYREEENGRGNFPPRFSGLQFPNYSSELNVNALELDDSALYLCASSLKSGLGDYGYTFGSGTRLTVV.